The rows below give T cell receptor beta chains drawn from one sample of a study of shared clonotypes between healthy human individuals. Measured with immunoSEQ multiplex PCR; TCRdb has only the in-frame clones, and not every one. This table has just over 2,000,000 clones, about 95% appearing once. What was sequenced was naive CD8+ T cells sorted from blood. The receptors were gathered from a man between 18 and 29 years old in good health. Both conserved end residues are part of each CDR3. The D gene is left open where the match is weak. Clone size is not always given. Where it is, it says once, few, many or a class for expanded clones.

NA	TRBV29-1	TRBJ2-7	NA	TGCAGCGGAAAACAGGGCCCCGAGCAGTACTTC	CSGKQGPEQYF
NA	TRBV10-2	TRBJ2-5	TRBD2	TGCGCCAGCAGTATACTAGCGGGAGGGGAGACCCAGTACTTC	CASSILAGGETQYF
NA	TRBV5-6	TRBJ2-5	NA	TGTGCCAGCAGTCCCGGGGTCCAAGAGACCCAGTACTTC	CASSPGVQETQYF
few	TRBV29-1	TRBJ2-2	NA	TGCAGCGTTCAGGAAAACACCGGGGAGCTGTTTTTT	CSVQENTGELFF
NA	TRBV7-9	TRBJ2-1	TRBD1	TGTGCCAGCAGCTCGGCCCCCGGGACAGAAGAGTACAATGAGCAGTTCTTC	CASSSAPGTEEYNEQFF
NA	TRBV29-1	TRBJ2-1	TRBD2	TGCAGCGTTGAAGCGGTTAAGGGGCGGGAGCTCAATGAGCAGTTCTTC	CSVEAVKGRELNEQFF
NA	TRBV7-9	TRBJ2-6	TRBD1	TGTGCCAGCAGCGAGACAGGGAACTCTGGGGCCAACGTCCTGACTTTC	CASSETGNSGANVLTF
NA	TRBV5-8	TRBJ2-5	TRBD2	TGTGCCAGTCCCTCAACGAAGCGGGAGTGGGTGACCCAGTACTTC	CASPSTKREWVTQYF
NA	TRBV6-1	TRBJ2-5	NA	TGTGCCAGCAGTGAAGCGCTCCGGGGTCTGAGGGAGACCCAGTACTTC	CASSEALRGLRETQYF
NA	TRBV7-9	TRBJ1-2	NA	TGTGCCAGCAGCTTAAGGGACAATGTGGGCTATGGCTACACCTTC	CASSLRDNVGYGYTF
NA	TRBV4-2	TRBJ2-3	TRBD1	TGTGCCAGCAGCCAAGTTCAAGCGGGACAGGGTCCCACAGATACGCAGTATTTT	CASSQVQAGQGPTDTQYF
NA	TRBV9	TRBJ1-1	NA	TGTGCCAGCAGCGTAGGGACAACTTATACTGAAGCTTTCTTT	CASSVGTTYTEAFF
NA	TRBV7-9	TRBJ2-5	NA	TGTGCCAGCAGCTCATTACAGCAGTACCAAGAGACCCAGTACTTC	CASSSLQQYQETQYF
NA	TRBV30	TRBJ2-3	TRBD1	TGTGCCTGGAACCCGTCAGGGGGCGCAGATACGCAGTATTTT	CAWNPSGGADTQYF
once	TRBV7-9	TRBJ2-3	TRBD2	TGTGCCAGCAGCCAGATAGCGGGAGGGCCAACCGATACGCAGTATTTT	CASSQIAGGPTDTQYF
NA	TRBV4-1	TRBJ2-5	TRBD2	TGCGCCAGCAGCCAAGTTTCCACTAGCGGGGGAGAGACCCAGTACTTC	CASSQVSTSGGETQYF
NA	TRBV27	TRBJ2-5	NA	TGTGCCAGCAGTTTAGGTGGGGGAGAGACCCAGTACTTC	CASSLGGGETQYF
NA	TRBV14	TRBJ2-3	NA	TGTGCCAGCAGCCAAGACTCTAACCCCTCAGCTACGCAGTATTTT	CASSQDSNPSATQYF
NA	TRBV4-1	TRBJ2-3	NA	TGCGCCAGCAGCCAAGTTCTATTGGCAGATACGCAGTATTTT	CASSQVLLADTQYF
NA	TRBV4-3	TRBJ1-6	NA	TGCGCCAGCAGCCATAACCTGGGATCACCCCTCCACTTT	CASSHNLGSPLHF
NA	TRBV7-8	TRBJ1-5	NA	TGTGCCAGCAGCTTAGTGGTGGGTCAGCCCCAGCATTTT	CASSLVVGQPQHF
NA	TRBV4-1	TRBJ2-7	NA	TGCGCCAGCAGCGTATCCCGGGTCTTGAGTCCGTCCTACGAGCAGTACTTC	CASSVSRVLSPSYEQYF
NA	TRBV18	TRBJ2-2	NA	TGTGCCAATTATAGCGGCGCGAACACCGGGGAGCTGTTTTTT	CANYSGANTGELFF
NA	TRBV6-6	TRBJ2-7	TRBD1	TGTGCCAGCAGTTATACCGGACAGGATTGGGACGAGCAGTACTTC	CASSYTGQDWDEQYF
once	TRBV5-1	TRBJ2-1	TRBD1	TGCGCCAGCAGCTTGAGAGGGATCGGGACAGGGTCCTACAATGAGCAGTTCTTC	CASSLRGIGTGSYNEQFF
NA	TRBV5-5	TRBJ2-7	NA	TGTGCCAGCAGCTTGGCCGCGGGACTGATGTACTACGAGCAGTACTTC	CASSLAAGLMYYEQYF
once	TRBV27	TRBJ1-1	NA	TGTGCCAGCAGTTCCCACAGGGAACAAGCGAGAGCTTTCTTT	CASSSHREQARAFF
NA	TRBV9	TRBJ2-3	NA	TGTGCCAGCAGCGCATCTACTGGTACGCAGTATTTT	CASSASTGTQYF
NA	TRBV28	TRBJ1-2	NA	TGTGCCAGCAGTTCCGTCCGGATACCTAACTATGGCTACACCTTC	CASSSVRIPNYGYTF
NA	TRBV27	TRBJ2-7	NA	TGTGCCAGCAGTTTAGCGGAAGCCAGCGAGCAGTACTTC	CASSLAEASEQYF
NA	TRBV6-1	TRBJ1-1	NA	TGTGCCAGCAGTGATCCAGAGACTGGAGCTTTCTTT	CASSDPETGAFF
NA	TRBV23-1	TRBJ2-7	TRBD2	TGCGCCAGCAGTCACCCTGGGACTAGCGGGAGAGCGGCTAGAGCCTACGAGCAGTACTTC	CASSHPGTSGRAARAYEQYF
once	TRBV27	TRBJ2-6	NA	TGTGCCAGCAGTTCTTTAGGGGTCTCTGGGGCCAACGTCCTGACTTTC	CASSSLGVSGANVLTF
once	TRBV9	TRBJ2-7	NA	TGTGCCAGCAGCGCCCCGGCCGCCTACGAGCAGTACTTC	CASSAPAAYEQYF
NA	TRBV7-9	TRBJ1-2	NA	TGTGCCAGCAGCTTAGTGGTCGGCTATGGCTACACCTTC	CASSLVVGYGYTF
NA	TRBV4-1	TRBJ1-1	TRBD1	TGCGCCAGCAGCCTCACGACAGGGGCACCGCGCACTGAAGCTTTCTTT	CASSLTTGAPRTEAFF
NA	TRBV19	TRBJ1-5	TRBD1	TGTGCCAGTAGCCCGGACAGGGAAGGCAATCAGCCCCAGCATTTT	CASSPDREGNQPQHF
NA	TRBV15	TRBJ1-2	NA	TGTGCCACCAGCAGAGATGGGACCGCCGAGGATTTCTATGGCTACACCTTC	CATSRDGTAEDFYGYTF
NA	TRBV6-1	TRBJ2-3	TRBD2	TGTGCCAGCAGTGTCTTTCCCCTAGCGGGAGGACCTGGGGACACAGATACGCAGTATTTT	CASSVFPLAGGPGDTDTQYF
NA	TRBV27	TRBJ2-1	TRBD2	TGTGCCAGCAGTCCTGGGACTAGCGGGAGAGGGTCCTACAATGAGCAGTTCTTC	CASSPGTSGRGSYNEQFF
NA	TRBV19	TRBJ1-1	NA	TGTGCCAGTAGTATAGTAGGGATGAACACTGAAGCTTTCTTT	CASSIVGMNTEAFF